This paragraph covers one TCR beta chain sequence. Its antigen is not known. This entry belongs to a study of CD8 T cells in Susac syndrome. Study-level results: Regarding the TCR sequencing and HLA analysis, the study admitted that a relatively small number of individuals were involved.

Sequencing targeted TCR beta in T cells from blood (CD8+ and CD4+). Both CD4+ and CD8+ T cells were negatively isolated, and TEMRA cells underwent FACS enrichment. V dropped 4 bases and J dropped 3 bases, with 22 bases sitting between them. Germline-derived CDR1 and CDR2 are SGHRS and YFSETQ. The CDR3 sequence is 17 residues long. The RNA input was about 0.5 to 1 ug, and it was reverse transcribed with random hexamers. The TCR beta CDR3 was amplified by immunoSEQ multiplex PCR across 54 Vbeta, 13 Jbeta. One entry per CDR3 protein results from TCRdb running MiXCR on the immunoSEQ multiplex PCR reads. The repertoire holds 300,000 to 350,000 distinct CDR3 sequences, with approximately 90% as singletons.

This sequence originates from a human donor with multiple sclerosis. The V gene is TRBV5-1, the J gene TRBJ1-1; D gene unclear. The sample was CD4+ T cells from PBMCs. CDR3 loop: CASSVGGVQTRDTEAFF. CDR3 nucleotide sequence: TGCGCCAGCAGCGTAGGCGGGGTCCAAACTCGGGACACTGAAGCTTTCTTT.